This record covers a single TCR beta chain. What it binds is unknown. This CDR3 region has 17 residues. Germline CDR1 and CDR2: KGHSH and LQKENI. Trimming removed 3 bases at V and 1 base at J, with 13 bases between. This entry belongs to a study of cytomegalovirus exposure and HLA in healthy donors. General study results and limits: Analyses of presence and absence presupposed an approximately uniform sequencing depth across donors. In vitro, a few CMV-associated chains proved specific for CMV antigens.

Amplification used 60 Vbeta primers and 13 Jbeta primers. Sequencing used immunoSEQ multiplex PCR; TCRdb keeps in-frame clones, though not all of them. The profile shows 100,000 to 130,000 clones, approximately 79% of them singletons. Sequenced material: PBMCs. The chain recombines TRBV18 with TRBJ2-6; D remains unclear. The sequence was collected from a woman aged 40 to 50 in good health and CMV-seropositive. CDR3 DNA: TGTGCCAGCTCACCGTCAGAACCGACTTCTGGGGCCAACGTCCTGACTTTC. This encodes CASSPSEPTSGANVLTF. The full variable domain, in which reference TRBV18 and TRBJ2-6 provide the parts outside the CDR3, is NAGVMQNPRHLVRRRGQEARLRCSPMKGHSHVYWYRQLPEEGLKFMVYLQKENIIDESGMPKERFSAEFPKEGPSILRIQQVVRGDSAAYFCASSPSEPTSGANVLTFGAGSRLTVL.